The clone carrying this TCR beta chain has at least ten counts. Its target is not known. The germline gene is not matched at one end of the junction; a read error may be the cause. Amplification of TCR beta CDR3 regions used RNA as the template. The study used the HTBI primer set for a first-round RT-PCR of the TCR CDR3. TCRdb reprocessed the multiplex PCR reads with MiXCR, giving one entry per CDR3 protein. The sample lists about 520,000 distinct CDR3 sequences; roughly a quarter were seen once. The sample is drawn from a study of T cells in Graves' hyperthyroidism and ophthalmopathy. Study-wide points: Most expanded thyroid clonotypes above 0.001 also appeared in blood. Ophthalmopathy was told apart from stable hyperthyroidism by a 13 V-J model.

Uncontrolled infection, other autoimmune disease, pregnancy or lactation disqualified patients from enrolment. The V gene's germline CDR1 is DFQATT and CDR2 SNEGSKA (reference sequence). The CDR3 length is 12 residues. The chain links TRBV20-1 to TRBJ2-4; D perhaps matches TRBD1 (6 bases). The sample consisted of blood. This clonotype originated in a woman between 25 and 40 years old with Graves' ophthalmopathy. CDR3 sequence reads: CSASRGGNIKYF. CDR3 coding DNA: TGCAGTGCCTCAAGAGGGGGAAACATTAAGTACTTC.